Listed below are T cell receptor beta chains from one sample, sequenced in a study of post-analysis software for immune sequencing data. TCRdb passed the PCR reads through MiXCR, listing each CDR3 protein once. The sample shows 750,000 to 950,000 distinct CDR3 sequences, around 53% of them seen only once. Sequenced: blood. These receptors all come from a girl under 18 with multiple sclerosis. The CDR3 runs from the conserved cysteine through the conserved F or W. The D gene is left open where the match is weak. For some rows the clone size is stated as once, few or many, or as a class when expanded; others skip it.

d_call	clone_size	j_call	v_call	cdr3_aa	cdr3_nt
.	.	TRBJ1-2	TRBV29-1	CSVEFGWGYTF	TGCAGCGTTGAGTTTGGGTGGGGCTACACCTTC
TRBD2	.	TRBJ2-3	TRBV4-2	CASSQGTSGNTQYF	TGTGCCAGCAGCCAAGGGACTAGCGGAAATACGCAGTATTTT
.	.	TRBJ2-5	TRBV9	CASSPRGSYQETQYF	TGTGCCAGCAGCCCCAGGGGATCGTACCAAGAGACCCAGTACTTC
TRBD2	.	TRBJ2-7	TRBV5-1	CASSLVTSGSNEQYF	TGCGCCAGCAGCTTGGTGACTAGCGGGAGTAACGAGCAGTACTTC
.	.	TRBJ2-1	TRBV5-1	CASSFPGNNEQFF	TGTGCCAGCAGTTTCCCAGGGAACAATGAGCAGTTCTTC
.	.	TRBJ2-3	TRBV11-2	CASSPRTSRGGADTQYF	TGTGCCAGCAGCCCCCGGACTAGCAGGGGGGGTGCAGATACGCAGTATTTT
.	.	TRBJ2-1	TRBV27	CASSFSVASESSYNEQFF	TGTGCCAGCAGTTTTAGTGTTGCTAGCGAAAGCTCCTACAATGAGCAGTTCTTC
.	once	TRBJ2-7	TRBV7-8	CVSTLDFSYEQYF	TGTGTCAGCACCTTGGACTTCTCCTACGAGCAGTACTTC
.	few	TRBJ2-7	TRBV29-1	CSVSGWGDEQYF	TGCAGCGTTAGCGGGTGGGGGGACGAGCAGTACTTC
.	few	TRBJ2-5	TRBV6-5	CASSRAAGWETQYF	TGTGCCAGCAGCCGTGCAGCAGGGTGGGAGACCCAGTACTTC
TRBD1	.	TRBJ1-1	TRBV5-1	CASSLGQGPDEAFF	TGCGCCAGCAGCTTGGGACAGGGGCCGGATGAAGCTTTCTTT
.	.	TRBJ1-5	TRBV2	CAGSEWLGSGNQPQHF	TGTGCCGGCAGTGAATGGCTCGGGAGTGGGAATCAGCCCCAGCATTTT
TRBD1	.	TRBJ1-1	TRBV9	CASSAGQGDTEAFF	TGTGCCAGCAGCGCCGGACAGGGAGACACTGAAGCTTTCTTT
.	few	TRBJ1-2	TRBV29-1	CSVGPRDGYTF	TGCAGCGTTGGCCCCAGGGATGGCTACACCTTC
TRBD2	.	TRBJ2-7	TRBV10-3	CAISESPSGLSYEQYF	TGTGCCATCAGTGAGTCTCCTAGCGGGCTCTCCTACGAGCAGTACTTC
.	few	TRBJ2-3	TRBV4-1	CASSQVDIGDADTQYF	TGCGCCAGCAGTCAAGTCGACATTGGTGACGCAGATACGCAGTATTTT
TRBD1	.	TRBJ2-2	TRBV4-2	CASSQLTSNRGKNTGELFF	TGTGCCAGCAGCCAACTAACCTCGAACAGGGGGAAGAACACCGGGGAGCTGTTTTTT
.	few	TRBJ1-1	TRBV14	CASSRQTEAFF	TGTGCCAGCAGCCGACAGACTGAAGCTTTCTTT
.	.	TRBJ2-7	TRBV18	CTSSPGAGVGYEQYF	TGTACCAGCTCACCTGGCGCAGGGGTAGGCTACGAGCAGTACTTC
.	.	TRBJ2-3	TRBV7-9	CASSPVGHLGGTDTQYF	TGTGCCAGCAGCCCAGTGGGCCACCTGGGCGGCACAGATACGCAGTATTTT
TRBD2	few	TRBJ2-1	TRBV29-1	CSVDAGGGNEQFF	TGCAGCGTTGACGCGGGAGGGGGCAATGAGCAGTTCTTC
.	.	TRBJ2-7	TRBV5-1	CASSPNGGPSYEQYF	TGCGCCAGCAGCCCGAACGGTGGACCAAGTTACGAGCAGTACTTC
TRBD2	few	TRBJ2-3	TRBV2	CASSVGTSGTDTQYF	TGTGCCAGCAGTGTCGGGACTAGCGGCACAGATACGCAGTATTTT
.	.	TRBJ2-4	TRBV6-1	CASSLHRAVTNIQYF	TGTGCCAGCAGCCTTCACAGGGCGGTAACAAACATTCAGTACTTC
.	.	TRBJ2-3	TRBV29-1	CSVEQADTQYF	TGCAGCGTTGAACAGGCAGATACGCAGTATTTT
.	few	TRBJ1-2	TRBV18	CASSLDQGYGYTF	TGTGCCAGCTCGCTGGACCAGGGTTATGGCTACACCTTC
.	.	TRBJ2-6	TRBV7-8	CASSPLFGANVLTF	TGTGCCAGCAGCCCCCTTTTTGGAGCCAACGTCCTGACTTTC
TRBD2	.	TRBJ2-7	TRBV19	CASSIGPPSGPPPFYEQYF	TGTGCCAGTAGTATAGGCCCCCCTAGCGGGCCCCCTCCTTTCTACGAGCAGTACTTC
TRBD2	.	TRBJ2-1	TRBV4-1	CASSQAGGSYNEQFF	TGCGCCAGCAGCCAAGCGGGGGGCTCCTACAATGAGCAGTTCTTC
.	.	TRBJ2-5	TRBV20-1	CSARAGRVKETQYF	TGCAGTGCTAGAGCTGGCAGGGTGAAAGAGACCCAGTACTTC
.	once	TRBJ2-5	TRBV20-1	CSARSPRSIEETQYF	TGCAGTGCTAGAAGCCCCAGGTCGATTGAAGAGACCCAGTACTTC
.	.	TRBJ2-7	TRBV29-1	CSVAGPGQNSYEQYF	TGCAGCGTTGCCGGCCCGGGACAAAACTCCTACGAGCAGTACTTC
TRBD2	.	TRBJ2-1	TRBV7-8	CASSLVIAGVYNEQFF	TGTGCCAGCAGCTTAGTGATAGCGGGAGTCTACAATGAGCAGTTCTTC
.	.	TRBJ1-1	TRBV3-1	CASSQDLVTEAFF	TGTGCCAGCAGCCAAGATCTTGTTACTGAAGCTTTCTTT
TRBD2	.	TRBJ2-7	TRBV11-2	CASSSNSGRSSKQYF	TGTGCCAGCAGCTCTAATAGCGGGAGAAGCAGCAAGCAGTACTTC
TRBD1	.	TRBJ1-2	TRBV29-1	CSVENWGTVINYGYTF	TGCAGCGTTGAAAATTGGGGGACAGTCATTAACTATGGCTACACCTTC
TRBD2	.	TRBJ2-7	TRBV5-5	CASSGGTSGPYEQYF	TGTGCCAGCAGCGGCGGGACTAGCGGTCCCTACGAGCAGTACTTC